The TCR beta chain under discussion was sequenced for a study of cytomegalovirus exposure and HLA in healthy donors. A word on this clone: The antigen is unknown.

The CDR3 is made up of 14 amino acids. CDR1 SGHVS and CDR2 FQNEAQ come from the germline V gene. The germline V and J ends were trimmed by 5 bases and 4 bases, with 14 bases remaining between them. General study points: In a later analysis, specific HLA alleles were associated with 16,000 or so TCR beta sequences at a 0.05 false discovery rate. In the analysis, some V segments, TRBV6-2 and TRBV6-3 included, were excluded as indistinguishable.

In the PCR, 60 Vbeta and 13 Jbeta primers were used. The data were produced by immunoSEQ multiplex PCR, yet TCRdb's version contains in-frame clones alone and is incomplete. The table includes some 140,000 clones, approximately 80% detected once. The sequence came from a man aged 25-45 years in good health and CMV-seronegative. The sequenced sample was PBMCs. This chain uses TRBV7-8 with TRBJ1-1; D unresolved. The CDR3 region is CASSLLTGPTEAFF. As DNA, the CDR3 is TGTGCCAGCAGCCTTCTGACTGGCCCCACTGAAGCTTTCTTT.